Listed here are 3 T cell receptor beta chains from one sample, sequenced in a study of T cells in Graves' hyperthyroidism and ophthalmopathy. The source material, RNA transcripts, was used to amplify TCR beta CDR3 regions. The primer set for the first-round RT-PCR of the TCR CDR3 was HTBI. TCRdb processed the multiplex PCR reads anew with MiXCR; each CDR3 protein has one entry. The sample consists of roughly 290,000 distinct CDR3 sequences, 12% to 15% of them appearing once. The sample consisted of blood. The receptors here all came from a woman aged 40 to 55 with Graves' hyperthyroidism.

There are many counts of this clonotype. V gene TRBV28 combines with J gene TRBJ1-2; D may be TRBD1 (5 bases). The CDR3 spans 12 residues. The germline V gene encodes CDR1 MDHEN and CDR2 SYDVKM. With 6 bases removed from V and 8 bases from J, the gap between germline ends came to 13 bases. CDR3 bases: TGTGCCAGCAGGGGACGGTGGAGAGGCTACACCTTC. Amino acid sequence: CASRGRWRGYTF.

This rearrangement joins TRBV20-1 to TRBJ2-1; the match to TRBD2 covers 7 bases. The CDR3 sequence is 17 residues long. Looked up from germline, CDR1 is DFQATT and CDR2 is SNEGSKA (reference sequence). J gave up 0 bases and V 1 base, and 9 bases lay outside the gene matches. For the CDR3, the DNA is TGCAGTGCTAGAGCCCTGGGAGGGACTGGCTCCTACAATGAGCAGTTCTTC. This sequence encodes CSARALGGTGSYNEQFF.

The table lists this clonotype with a few counts. The chain carries TRBV18 and TRBJ2-7, with D perhaps matching TRBD1 (5 bases). Per germline, CDR1 KGHSH and CDR2 LQKENI. Trimming took 2 bases from V and 3 from J, leaving 8 bases between them. The CDR3 runs to 13 residues. CDR3 bases: TGTGCCAGCTCACCAGGGGCCGGCTACGAGCAGTACTTC. Translated: CASSPGAGYEQYF.